The rows below give T cell receptor beta chains drawn from one sample of a study of T cell repertoires in cytomegalovirus infection. These receptors lack a known antigen. TCRdb recomputed calls from the reads with MiXCR, one row per CDR3 protein. The sample gives 60,000 to 75,000 distinct CDR3 sequences, 25% to 30% of which show up once; roughly three fifths is in the top ten. This specimen consisted of CD8+ T cells from cultured PBMCs, obtained from culture after CMV antigen stimulation. The receptors were sampled from a human donor in good health (CMV status not recorded). Some clones in this sample may be carry-over from other donors' samples. CDR3s include the opening cysteine and the closing phenylalanine or tryptophan. Each record gives: D gene, V gene, clone size, J gene, CDR3 DNA, CDR3 protein. The D gene is left open where the match is weak. Not every row has a clone size; where given, it reads once, few, many or a size class.

d_gene: TRBD1; v_gene: TRBV28; abundance: NA; j_gene: TRBJ2-7; CDR3nt: TGTGCCAGCAGACAGGGACAGGGGGCTTACGAGCAGTACTTC; CDR3aa: CASRQGQGAYEQYF
d_gene: TRBD2; v_gene: TRBV7-2; abundance: few; j_gene: TRBJ2-1; CDR3nt: TGTGCCAGCAGAGTCAGCGGGGGAACCTACAATGAGCAGTTCTTC; CDR3aa: CASRVSGGTYNEQFF
d_gene: NA; v_gene: TRBV6-2/TRBV6-3; abundance: NA; j_gene: TRBJ2-3; CDR3nt: TGTGCCAGTCAGCCGGGAGAGTGGTTTCATACGCAGTATTTT; CDR3aa: CASQPGEWFHTQYF
d_gene: TRBD1; v_gene: TRBV12-3/TRBV12-4; abundance: NA; j_gene: TRBJ2-1; CDR3nt: TGTGCCAGCAGTGTACAGGGGTATGAGCAGTTCTTC; CDR3aa: CASSVQGYEQFF
d_gene: NA; v_gene: TRBV27; abundance: NA; j_gene: TRBJ2-7; CDR3nt: TGTGCCAGCAGAAGGGGCTACGAGCAGTACTTC; CDR3aa: CASRRGYEQYF
d_gene: NA; v_gene: TRBV12-3/TRBV12-4; abundance: many; j_gene: TRBJ1-4; CDR3nt: TGTGCCAGCAGTCCCTGGGGGCAGGGTAATGAAAAACTGTTTTTT; CDR3aa: CASSPWGQGNEKLFF
d_gene: TRBD1; v_gene: TRBV9; abundance: few; j_gene: TRBJ2-7; CDR3nt: TGTGCCAGCAGCCCCGACGCCGGGACAGGGGGCTACGAGCAGTACTTC; CDR3aa: CASSPDAGTGGYEQYF
d_gene: NA; v_gene: TRBV12-3/TRBV12-4; abundance: few; j_gene: TRBJ1-5; CDR3nt: TGTGCCAGCAGTCCATTATACAATCAGCCCCAGCATTTT; CDR3aa: CASSPLYNQPQHF
d_gene: NA; v_gene: TRBV6-2/TRBV6-3; abundance: NA; j_gene: TRBJ2-7; CDR3nt: TGTGCCAGCAACGGAGGATACGAGCAGTACTTC; CDR3aa: CASNGGYEQYF
d_gene: NA; v_gene: TRBV7-9; abundance: many; j_gene: TRBJ2-7; CDR3nt: TGTGCCAGCACCATCGGGGAGATTCCCTACGAGCAGTACTTC; CDR3aa: CASTIGEIPYEQYF
d_gene: NA; v_gene: TRBV12-3/TRBV12-4; abundance: NA; j_gene: TRBJ2-2; CDR3nt: TGTGCCAGCAGTCCGGTGCTGGCGGAGAACACCGGGGAGCTGTTTTTT; CDR3aa: CASSPVLAENTGELFF
d_gene: NA; v_gene: TRBV6-2/TRBV6-3; abundance: few; j_gene: TRBJ2-2; CDR3nt: TGTGCCAGCAGCTCCCTCCGGGGCCCAGGGAGCAGCACCGGGGAGCTGTTTTTT; CDR3aa: CASSSLRGPGSSTGELFF
d_gene: NA; v_gene: TRBV10-3; abundance: few; j_gene: TRBJ2-7; CDR3nt: TGTGCCATCAGTGATCCCGAGTCAGGGTGGGAGGAGGAGCAGTACTTC; CDR3aa: CAISDPESGWEEEQYF
d_gene: TRBD2; v_gene: TRBV4-3; abundance: few; j_gene: TRBJ2-3; CDR3nt: TGCGCCAGCAGCCAAGATTTACTAGCGGGAGTGGCAGATACGCAGTATTTT; CDR3aa: CASSQDLLAGVADTQYF
d_gene: NA; v_gene: TRBV7-6; abundance: many; j_gene: TRBJ2-3; CDR3nt: TGTGCCAGCAGCCAAAGGGGCCTACTACTCACAGATACGCAGTATTTT; CDR3aa: CASSQRGLLLTDTQYF
d_gene: NA; v_gene: TRBV7-9; abundance: many; j_gene: TRBJ1-5; CDR3nt: TGTGCCAGCAGCTTAGGGACGCAGCCCCAGCATTTT; CDR3aa: CASSLGTQPQHF